This T cell receptor beta chain was recorded in a study of control samples from healthy donors and cancer patients. Clones were sequenced by immunoSEQ multiplex PCR, and TCRdb holds only the in-frame ones, with some missing. The sample has around 26,000 clones, about 81% seen once; the top ten hold around a quarter. After removal of 8 bases from V and 0 bases from J, the junction contained 6 bases not matched to a gene. This CDR3 has 14 residues. The germline gives CDR1 GTSNPN, CDR2 SVGIG (reference sequence). The source is a man between 60 and 75 years old with colorectal cancer. The sample consisted of PBMCs. This sequence joins TRBV30 and TRBJ2-7, with TRBD1 identical over 11 bases. The CDR3 protein is CATRDRGTSYEQYF. The DNA of the CDR3 is TGTGCCACCCGGGACAGGGGGACCTCCTACGAGCAGTACTTC.